This TCR beta chain was retrieved from a study of CXCR3-negative and CXCR3-positive naive CD8 T cells. Study-level points and caveats: Both naive subsets had comparably high diversity; memory CD8+ cells much lower.

In the case of this clonotype: The antigen remains unidentified.

The authors prepared UMI-labeled TRB cDNA libraries by 5' RACE. No DNA is given; TCRdb re-called the 5' RACE reads and lists each CDR3 protein once. This sample carries about 82,000 distinct CDR3 sequences, with about 1% going to the ten biggest clones. This CDR3 has 18 amino acids. In germline, CDR1 is MDHEN, CDR2 SYDVKM. Input material: naive CXCR3- CD8+ T cells from blood. Subset here: CD45RO-CCR7+CD27+CD95- naive CD8+ T cells lacking CXCR3 (TNR3-). V is TRBV28 and J is TRBJ2-1; the D call from TCRdb, TRBD2, cannot be confirmed without DNA. The TCR comes from a human donor in good health. Some clones in this sample may be carry-over from other donors' samples. This CDR3 reads CASSPPLAGGRTANEQFF.